Listed here are 6 T cell receptor beta chains from one sample, sequenced in a study of metastatic and nonmetastatic thyroid tumors. TCRdb re-called the PCR reads via MiXCR. The sample includes fewer than 40,000 clones, approximately 15% of them seen just once. Before thyroid surgery, none of the patients had received any treatment. The sample taken for sequencing was blood. The receptors shown here come from a male donor with papillary thyroid cancer or a benign thyroid nodule (not recorded which). Some clones in this sample may be carry-over from other donors' samples.

This clone was picked up many times. The rearrangement uses TRBV19 and TRBJ2-6; maybe TRBD2 (5 bases). Germline V gene data show CDR1 as LNHDA and CDR2 as SQIVND (reference sequence). V was pared by 7 bases and J by 0 bases, with 19 bases between. The CDR3 runs to 18 residues. Here the CDR3 DNA reads TGTGCCAGTAACAGTATATCCCCGGGATTCTCTGGGGCCAACGTCCTGACTTTC. It translates to CASNSISPGFSGANVLTF.

This clone showed up many times. This sequence joins TRBV5-1 and TRBJ2-1; 8 bases line up with TRBD2. The V gene end was trimmed by 4 bases and the J gene end by 2 bases; junction bases not matched to a gene: 5. The CDR3 is made up of 15 amino acids. The germline CDR1 and CDR2 sequences are SGHRS and YFSETQ. CDR3 in DNA: TGCGCCAGCAGCGGTGGACTAGCCCCCTACAATGAGCAGTTCTTC. Translating gives CASSGGLAPYNEQFF.

V and J are TRBV12-3 or TRBV12-4 and TRBJ2-1; 9 nucleotides align to TRBD2. Unmatched junction bases numbered 16, after V lost 7 bases and J lost 9 bases. CDR3 size: 16 residues. The chain's CDR3 is CASTGGPSGMAPEQFF. The CDR3 DNA sequence: TGTGCCAGCACCGGGGGTCCTAGCGGGATGGCCCCTGAGCAGTTCTTC.

This clone was found many times. The V call is TRBV5-1, the J call TRBJ2-1, with D possibly being TRBD2 (5 bases). This CDR3 is 17 amino acids long. Germline assignment: CDR1 SGHRS and CDR2 YFSETQ. Trimming took off 0 bases at V and 1 base at J, with 14 bases between the two ends. The CDR3 loop is CASSLDPPSGSYNEQFF. CDR3 nucleotides: TGCGCCAGCAGCTTGGATCCCCCTTCGGGGTCCTACAATGAGCAGTTCTTC. Filled out from reference TRBV5-1 and TRBJ2-1, the complete variable domain reads KAGVTQTPRYLIKTRGQQVTLSCSPISGHRSVSWYQQTPGQGLQFLFEYFSETQRNKGNFPGRFSGRQFSNSRSEMNVSTLELGDSALYLCASSLDPPSGSYNEQFFGPGTRLTVL.

Ten or more counts support this clone. This chain connects TRBV7-9 to TRBJ2-1; 7 bases map to TRBD2. With V trimmed by 5 bases and J by 5 bases, 12 bases remained unmatched. Germline CDR1 is SEHNR and CDR2 is FQNEAQ (reference sequence). CDR3 length: 16 residues. In DNA form, the CDR3 reads TGTGCCAGCAGCCTAAGGGCTGGACTAGGTAACAATGAGCAGTTCTTC. Protein sequence: CASSLRAGLGNNEQFF.

The V call is TRBV3-1, the J call TRBJ1-2, with no clear D. This CDR3 is built from 17 residues. The V gene lost 0 bases and the J gene lost 0 bases, with 14 bases spanning the gap. CDR1 and CDR2 (germline): LGHDT, YNNKEL (reference sequence). The CDR3: CASSQDPTLGTNYGYTF. CDR3 DNA sequence: TGTGCCAGCAGCCAAGACCCAACCCTCGGGACTAACTATGGCTACACCTTC.